The 19 T cell receptor beta chains presented below share a single source sample, sequenced in a study of OX40 agonist ivuxolimab in advanced cancers. The table came from immunoSEQ multiplex PCR; TCRdb's copy has only in-frame clones and leaves some out. The data hold roughly 76,000 clones, with roughly 85% observed a single time. This specimen was CD4+ or CD8+ T cells sorted from blood, taken in a trial of the OX40 agonist ivuxolimab. The receptors derive from an adult with an advanced solid tumor such as melanoma, head and neck, liver or kidney cancer.

For the CDR3, the DNA is TGCGCCAGCAGCTTTTTCAGGGAAAGGGAGACCCAGTACTTC. This translates into CASSFFRERETQYF. The chain recombines TRBV5-1 with TRBJ2-5, with a tentative D call TRBD1 (5 bases). There are 14 residues in the CDR3. Deletions cut 2 bases from V and 5 bases from J, with 13 bases between. The germline CDR1 and CDR2 sequences are SGHRS and YFSETQ.

J is TRBJ1-4 and V is TRBV6-5; D is unclear. CDR3 length: 15 residues. V was clipped by 6 bases and J by 4 bases, with 15 bases between them. CDR1 is MNHEY and CDR2 is SVGAGI in the germline V gene. CDR3 nucleotide sequence: TGTGCCAGCAGCCGGATCGAAAAGCATAATGAAAAACTGTTTTTT. Translating gives CASSRIEKHNEKLFF.

The V call is TRBV6-5, the J call TRBJ1-2; D gene uncertain. The CDR3 length is 16 residues. V gave up 0 bases and J gave up 1 base, with 12 bases separating them. CDR1 is MNHEY and CDR2 is SVGAGI in the germline V gene. DNA for the CDR3: TGTGCCAGCAGTTACTCGAAGAGAGTTGTTAACTATGGCTACACCTTC. Protein: CASSYSKRVVNYGYTF.

This chain links TRBV5-1 with TRBJ2-7, with a tentative D call TRBD2 (5 bases). Germline-derived CDR1 and CDR2 are SGHRS and YFSETQ. This CDR3 spans 13 amino acids. The ends were cut back, 4 bases at V and 4 bases at J, with 12 bases in the middle. The DNA for the CDR3 is TGCGCCAGCAGCCCGGGAAGGGTGTACGAGCAGTACTTC. Protein sequence: CASSPGRVYEQYF.

The sample holds one count of this clone. This chain's CDR3 is CASSRGGGYEQYF. The CDR3 DNA sequence: TGTGCCAGCAGCCGTGGTGGGGGGTACGAGCAGTACTTC. The chain is built from TRBV6-5 and TRBJ2-7, with TRBD2 as a possible D gene (6 bases). CDR3 length equals 13 residues. V lost 6 bases and J lost 4, with 13 bases in between. CDR1 and CDR2 from the germline V gene are MNHEY and SVGAGI.

The V call is TRBV27, the J call TRBJ2-1; no clear D gene. CDR1 is MNHEY, CDR2 SMNVEV, per germline (reference sequence). The V gene lost 3 bases and the J gene lost 9 bases, with 12 bases spanning the gap. The CDR3 has 13 residues. The CDR3 bases are TGTGCCAGCAGTTTTTTTACCCGGGCTGAGCAGTTCTTC. The encoded protein is CASSFFTRAEQFF.

V gene TRBV6-6 combines with J gene TRBJ1-5, with D tentatively TRBD1 (5 bases). CDR1 and CDR2 from the germline V gene are MNHNY and SVGAGI (reference sequence). V lost 7 bases and J 3 bases, leaving 13 bases between the germline ends. There are 14 residues in the CDR3. Written as DNA, the CDR3 is TGTGCCAGCACCCTCTTGGACAACAATCAGCCCCAGCATTTT. It translates to CASTLLDNNQPQHF.

The chain has TRBV14 and TRBJ1-2, with D perhaps TRBD1 (6 bases). CDR1 SGHDN and CDR2 FVKESK come from the germline V gene. V was clipped by 4 bases and J by 3 bases, with 6 bases between them. The CDR3 is 12 residues long. DNA for the CDR3: TGTGCCAGCAGCCGGACAGACTATGGCTACACCTTC. Translation: CASSRTDYGYTF.

The chain combines TRBV29-1 with TRBJ1-5; possibly TRBD1 for D (5 bases). The CDR3 runs 13 residues. V lost 4 bases, J lost 7 bases, and 14 bases lay in between. CDR1 SQVTM and CDR2 ANQGSEA come from the germline V gene. This CDR3 is CSVGQSPGQPQHF. CDR3 sequence (DNA): TGCAGCGTTGGACAGAGCCCGGGCCAGCCCCAGCATTTT.

The chain is built from TRBV4-3 and TRBJ2-3; 9 bases map to TRBD2. The CDR3 consists of 16 residues. The V gene end was trimmed by 0 bases and the J gene end by 4 bases; junction bases not matched to a gene: 5. Germline values: CDR1 LGHNA, CDR2 YSLEER. CDR3 amino acids: CASSQEAGGPADTQYF. Here the CDR3 DNA reads TGCGCCAGCAGCCAAGAGGCGGGGGGGCCAGCAGATACGCAGTATTTT.

The J gene is TRBJ2-3, the V gene TRBV10-3; unclear D gene. CDR3 length: 13 amino acids. V was shortened by 9 bases and J by 1 base, with 11 bases between the two germline ends. CDR1 and CDR2 (germline): ENHRY, SYGVKD. DNA of the CDR3: TGTGCCATTTCGGTCAGCGGCACAGATACGCAGTATTTT. Protein product: CAISVSGTDTQYF.

The rearrangement links TRBV10-3 to TRBJ2-3; 7 bases agree with TRBD2. This CDR3 is 16 amino acids long. Per germline, CDR1 ENHRY and CDR2 SYGVKD. Trimming cost V 3 bases and J 3 bases; bases outside gene matches: 9. CDR3 loop: CAISDPGREYTDTQYF. The CDR3 DNA follows: TGTGCCATCAGTGACCCTGGGCGGGAGTATACAGATACGCAGTATTTT.

The chain links TRBV4-3 to TRBJ2-7; tentative D call: TRBD2 (5 bases). The CDR3 sequence is 15 residues long. V lost 1 base to trimming and J lost 3 bases, with 13 bases between them. Germline V lookup: CDR1 LGHNA, CDR2 YSLEER. This chain's CDR3 is CASSQVFRAGYEQYF. As DNA, the CDR3 is TGCGCCAGCAGCCAAGTTTTCCGGGCGGGCTACGAGCAGTACTTC.

The rearrangement joins TRBV7-3 to TRBJ1-6, with TRBD1 matching 8 bases. V gave up 4 bases and J gave up 10 bases; unmatched junction bases: 9. CDR1 and CDR2 from the germline V gene are SGHTA and FQGTGA. The CDR3 sequence is 15 residues long. The CDR3 DNA is TGTGCCAGCAGCTCCGGACAGGGCGATGGATCACCCCTCCACTTT. Translated: CASSSGQGDGSPLHF. Looking up the rest from reference TRBV7-3 and TRBJ1-6 gives the full variable domain: GAGVSQTPSNKVTEKGKYVELRCDPISGHTALYWYRQSLGQGPEFLIYFQGTGAADDSGLPNDRFFAVRPEGSVSTLKIQRTERGDSAVYLCASSSGQGDGSPLHFGNGTRLTVT.

This clone occurred a few times. This chain connects TRBV19 to TRBJ1-5; D remains ambiguous. Trimming shortened V by 3 bases and J by 7 bases, and 7 bases separated the two germline ends. This CDR3 spans 12 amino acids. Germline loops: CDR1 LNHDA, CDR2 SQIVND (reference sequence). The CDR3 spells CASSMGEQPQHF. The CDR3 DNA reads as TGTGCCAGTAGTATGGGCGAACAGCCCCAGCATTTT.

CDR3 sequence reads: CASSLGGGWTSSEQYF. In DNA form, the CDR3 reads TGCGCCAGCAGCTTGGGCGGCGGCTGGACTAGCTCCGAGCAGTACTTC. The chain has TRBV5-1 and TRBJ2-7; 8 nucleotides match TRBD2. The germline V gene encodes CDR1 SGHRS and CDR2 YFSETQ. The trim removed 0 bases at V and 6 bases at J, leaving 11 bases unmatched. The CDR3 sequence is 16 residues long.

This rearrangement joins TRBV6-6 to TRBJ1-4; D ambiguous. CDR3 length: 13 residues. Germline lookup yields CDR1 MNHNY and CDR2 SVGAGI (reference sequence). V lost 10 bases to trimming and J lost 4 bases, with 13 bases between them. The CDR3 here is CATMGRNNEKLFF. DNA of the CDR3: TGTGCCACCATGGGCAGGAATAATGAAAAACTGTTTTTT.

This clone was counted a single time. The V call is TRBV20-1, the J call TRBJ1-2, with D unclear. Germline assignment: CDR1 DFQATT and CDR2 SNEGSKA (reference sequence). The V gene lost 0 bases and the J gene lost 7 bases, with 6 bases spanning the gap. The CDR3 spans 11 residues. CDR3 sequence: CSARDEGGYTF. The DNA of the CDR3 is TGCAGTGCTAGAGATGAGGGTGGCTACACCTTC.

This clone is a singleton in its sample. The chain joins TRBV7-3 to TRBJ1-1, with D perhaps matching TRBD1 (5 bases). This CDR3 has 16 amino acids. V was trimmed by 5 bases and J by 2 bases, leaving 18 bases between them. CDR1 and CDR2 from the germline V gene are SGHTA and FQGTGA. The CDR3 loop reads CASSQNRPGPNTEAFF. CDR3 sequence (DNA): TGTGCCAGCAGCCAAAACCGGCCGGGACCTAACACTGAAGCTTTCTTT.